The 26 T cell receptor beta chains listed next were all sequenced from one sample in a study of T-cell memory formation after mild COVID-19. One entry per CDR3 protein results from TCRdb running MiXCR on the 5' RACE reads. Seen here are under 300,000 distinct CDR3 sequences, around 8% observed once, and the top ten hold less than 25%. Sequenced material: PBMCs or a T cell subset sorted from them (not recorded which). The source of these receptors is a man between 18 and 29 years old who had mild COVID-19 (a few samples of this study predate the infection). Cell type and time point are not known.

The chain employs TRBV29-1 and TRBJ1-1; D uncertain. Trimming took off 1 base at V and 2 bases at J, with 17 bases between the two ends. Germline V lookup: CDR1 SQVTM, CDR2 ANQGSEA. This CDR3 has 16 amino acids. CDR3 nucleotides: TGCAGCGTTGAAGCACTCCCCAGAGCCAGAAACACTGAAGCTTTCTTT. Translation: CSVEALPRARNTEAFF.

At least ten counts were recorded for this clonotype. The chain joins TRBV9 to TRBJ2-7; the match to TRBD1 covers 8 bases. Germline loops: CDR1 SGDLS, CDR2 YYNGEE. This CDR3 comprises 15 residues. V was clipped by 0 bases and J by 5 bases; unmatched bases: 7. The CDR3 region is CASSVAPDRVDEQYF. In nucleotides, the CDR3 is TGTGCCAGCAGCGTAGCCCCGGACAGGGTCGACGAGCAGTACTTC.

The chain uses TRBV18 and TRBJ1-3; 7 positions agree with TRBD1. After removal of 3 bases from V and 0 bases from J, the junction contained 8 bases not matched to a gene. The CDR3 spans 17 residues. Germline assignment: CDR1 KGHSH and CDR2 LQKENI. In DNA, the CDR3 is TGTGCCAGCTCACCGGAGGGACAGTCACACTCTGGAAACACCATATATTTT. Translated: CASSPEGQSHSGNTIYF.

The chain links TRBV6-5 to TRBJ1-6; 11 bases line up with TRBD1. The germline CDR1 and CDR2 sequences are MNHEY and SVGAGI. After removal of 8 bases from V and 10 bases from J, the junction contained 4 bases not matched to a gene. The CDR3 is made up of 13 amino acids. The chain's CDR3 is CASGQGAWSPLHF. For the CDR3, the DNA is TGTGCCAGCGGACAGGGGGCTTGGTCACCCCTCCACTTT.

This clonotype has just a few counts. The rearrangement joins TRBV20-1 to TRBJ1-4; a possible D gene is TRBD1 (5 bases). CDR3 length equals 14 residues. In germline, CDR1 is DFQATT, CDR2 SNEGSKA (reference sequence). V was clipped by 2 bases and J by 4 bases, with 11 bases between them. The DNA of the CDR3 is TGCAGTGCTAGACAGGGCGGCGTTAATGAAAAACTGTTTTTT. Residues: CSARQGGVNEKLFF.

This clonotype was counted once. Since a much larger clone is just one base distant, this may be a read error. This chain uses TRBV5-1 with TRBJ2-3; 7 nucleotides match TRBD1. The CDR3 extends over 17 amino acids. From germline, CDR1 is SGHRS and CDR2 YFSETQ. The CDR3 DNA reads TGCGCCAGCAGCCCCTACGGGACAGCATCTTACACATATACGCAGTATTTT. It encodes CASSPYGTASYTYTQYF.

The chain has TRBV7-9 and TRBJ2-7, with D possibly TRBD2 on 6 matching bases. V lost 3 bases to trimming and J lost 2 bases, with 14 bases between them. Germline-derived CDR1 and CDR2 are SEHNR and FQNEAQ (reference sequence). This CDR3 has 15 amino acids. The DNA for the CDR3 is TGTGCCAGCAGCTTGGAGGGAGGCTTCCCCTACGAGCAGTACTTC. Its protein product is CASSLEGGFPYEQYF.

The V gene is TRBV7-9, the J gene TRBJ2-6; 8 nucleotides line up with TRBD1. J gave up 0 bases and V 4 bases, and 11 bases lay outside the gene matches. CDR1 is SEHNR, CDR2 FQNEAQ, per germline (reference sequence). The CDR3 is made up of 19 amino acids. The CDR3 DNA follows: TGTGCCAGCAGCTACCCCGGGACAGGTTCTACCTCTGGGGCCAACGTCCTGACTTTC. It is translated as CASSYPGTGSTSGANVLTF. Together with reference TRBV7-9 and TRBJ2-6, the CDR3 gives the full variable domain: DTGVSQNPRHKITKRGQNVTFRCDPISEHNRLYWYRQTLGQGPEFLTYFQNEAQLEKSRLLSDRFSAERPKGSFSTLEIQRTEQGDSAMYLCASSYPGTGSTSGANVLTFGAGSRLTVL.

This clonotype was seen a few times. The J gene is TRBJ1-3, the V gene TRBV14; no clear D gene. From germline, CDR1 is SGHDN and CDR2 FVKESK. V dropped 4 bases and J dropped 0 bases, with 7 bases sitting between them. The CDR3 has 14 residues. The CDR3 coding sequence is TGTGCCAGCAGCCGCAGTTACTCTGGAAACACCATATATTTT. Its protein product is CASSRSYSGNTIYF.

This clonotype was recorded a few times. V usage is TRBV7-8 and J usage is TRBJ1-5; TRBD1 might be the D (6 bases). The germline V gene encodes CDR1 SGHVS and CDR2 FQNEAQ. The length of the CDR3 is 19 residues. Trimming pared 7 bases from V and 2 bases from J, leaving 27 bases between. The CDR3 is CASTLRVHREYRGNQPQHF. In DNA, the CDR3 is TGTGCCAGCACCCTCCGGGTTCACAGGGAGTATAGGGGCAATCAGCCCCAGCATTTT. The full variable domain, completed using reference TRBV7-8 and TRBJ1-5, is GAGVSQSPRYKVAKRGQDVALRCDPISGHVSLFWYQQALGQGPEFLTYFQNEAQLDKSGLPSDRFFAERPEGSVSTLKIQRTQQEDSAVYLCASTLRVHREYRGNQPQHFGDGTRLSIL.

V and J are TRBV3-1 and TRBJ1-1; a weak D match, TRBD1 (6 bases). The CDR3 covers 15 residues. CDR1 and CDR2 from the germline V gene are LGHDT and YNNKEL (reference sequence). Trimming shortened V by 0 bases and J by 7 bases, and 15 bases separated the two germline ends. The CDR3 here is CASSQDLAGANEAFF. For the CDR3, the DNA is TGTGCCAGCAGCCAAGATCTTGCAGGGGCTAATGAAGCTTTCTTT.

In this sample, this clonotype turned up many times. V and J are TRBV6-5 and TRBJ1-1; D gene unclear. The V and J ends lost 8 bases and 1 base respectively, with 11 bases between them. The CDR3 sequence is 13 residues long. Per the germline V gene, CDR1 is MNHEY and CDR2 is SVGAGI. The CDR3 spells CASGNGGNTEAFF. The DNA of the CDR3 is TGTGCCAGCGGTAACGGTGGGAACACTGAAGCTTTCTTT.

The CDR3 DNA reads TGTGCCACCAGCGGATCCATTGGCTATGGCTACACCTTC. It codes for CATSGSIGYGYTF. The chain employs TRBV15 and TRBJ1-2; D is unclear. CDR3 length: 13 amino acids. Trimming took 5 bases from V and 4 from J, leaving 11 bases between them. Germline loops: CDR1 LNHNV, CDR2 YYDKDF (reference sequence).

This clonotype was seen a few times. The rearrangement uses TRBV7-9 and TRBJ2-2; 10 nucleotides agree with TRBD1. V was pared by 4 bases and J by 3 bases, with 5 bases of the junction left unmatched. CDR3 length: 16 residues. Germline V lookup: CDR1 SEHNR, CDR2 FQNEAQ (reference sequence). CDR3 protein: CASSSGTGVYTGELFF. In nucleotides, the CDR3 is TGTGCCAGCAGCTCTGGGACAGGGGTGTACACCGGGGAGCTGTTTTTT.

The V call is TRBV7-9, the J call TRBJ1-2, with a weak D call TRBD1 (5 bases). The germline gives CDR1 SEHNR, CDR2 FQNEAQ (reference sequence). Trimming stripped 4 bases from V and 8 bases from J, with 14 bases between. The CDR3 length is 13 residues. CDR3 nucleotide sequence: TGTGCCAGCAGCTGGGACGGGGGGGAGGGCTACACCTTC. It is translated as CASSWDGGEGYTF.

This sequence joins TRBV6-5 and TRBJ1-1; D perhaps matches TRBD1 (5 bases). Trimming took 6 bases from V and 4 from J, leaving 12 bases between them. This CDR3 contains 13 residues. Germline V lookup: CDR1 MNHEY, CDR2 SVGAGI. DNA for the CDR3: TGTGCCAGCAGCCCCTTTGGGGGCACTGAAGCTTTCTTT. Translation gives CASSPFGGTEAFF.

In this sample, this clonotype turned up many times. The chain combines TRBV7-2 with TRBJ2-2; D possibly uses TRBD1 or TRBD2 (6 bases each). The CDR3 has 17 residues. Trimming took off 1 base at V and 5 bases at J, with 17 bases between the two ends. CDR1 and CDR2 from the germline V gene are SGHTA and FQGNSA. CDR3 DNA: TGTGCCAGCAGCTTAGGGGACTTCGGGGGCCGGACCGGGGAGCTGTTTTTT. It specifies CASSLGDFGGRTGELFF.

V and J are TRBV24-1 and TRBJ1-1; 9 bases fit TRBD1. The CDR3 consists of 14 residues. Per germline, CDR1 KGHDR and CDR2 SFDVKD. The J segment lost 3 bases and the V segment lost 7 bases, leaving 5 bases of the junction unmatched. This chain's CDR3 is CATRLRDRDTEAFF. CDR3 DNA sequence: TGTGCCACCAGACTCCGGGACAGGGACACTGAAGCTTTCTTT.

This clonotype was seen many times. The chain recombines TRBV20-1 with TRBJ1-1; D ambiguous. Germline lookup yields CDR1 DFQATT and CDR2 SNEGSKA (reference sequence). The CDR3 is 11 residues long. V lost 2 bases, J lost 8 bases, and 9 bases lay in between. The DNA for the CDR3 is TGCAGTGCTAGACAGAGAAGAGAAGCTTTCTTT. Protein sequence: CSARQRREAFF.

This clonotype has only a few counts. The chain is built from TRBV7-2 and TRBJ1-5, with unresolved D. CDR1 SGHTA and CDR2 FQGNSA come from the germline V gene. The CDR3 has 13 amino acids. V lost 4 bases, J lost 1 base, and 5 bases lay in between. Here the CDR3 DNA reads TGTGCCAGCAGCTCCGAGAGCAATCAGCCCCAGCATTTT. Its translation is CASSSESNQPQHF.

The genes are TRBV28 and TRBJ1-1; D may be TRBD1 (6 bases). Trimming stripped 3 bases from V and 6 bases from J, with 11 bases between. CDR3 length: 13 amino acids. The germline CDR1 and CDR2 sequences are MDHEN and SYDVKM. CDR3 loop: CASSFRGTAEAFF. In DNA form, the CDR3 reads TGTGCCAGCAGTTTCAGGGGTACCGCTGAAGCTTTCTTT.

In its sample, this clonotype ranks as medium-sized. The J gene is TRBJ1-5, the V gene TRBV10-3; 7 nucleotides align to TRBD1. The V and J ends lost 3 bases and 6 bases, in that order; junction bases with no gene match: 8. Germline V CDR1 and CDR2: ENHRY, SYGVKD. The CDR3 totals 15 residues. CDR3 in amino acids: CAISDFDRVGQPQHF. The DNA for the CDR3 is TGTGCCATCAGTGATTTTGACAGGGTGGGTCAGCCCCAGCATTTT.

V is TRBV5-1 and J is TRBJ2-7; D is undetermined. Trimming shortened V by 2 bases and J by 4 bases, and 10 bases separated the two germline ends. This CDR3 spans 13 amino acids. CDR1 SGHRS and CDR2 YFSETQ come from the germline V gene. The CDR3 is CASSFGSNYEQYF. CDR3 DNA sequence: TGCGCCAGCAGCTTCGGATCCAATTACGAGCAGTACTTC.

This clonotype was seen once. In DNA, the CDR3 is TGTGCCAGCAGTCAGACAGGGGAAGGCTACGAGCAGTACTTC. It specifies CASSQTGEGYEQYF. V is TRBV28 and J is TRBJ2-7; 8 bases agree with TRBD1. This CDR3 spans 14 amino acids. The germline V gene has CDR1 MDHEN and CDR2 SYDVKM. With 5 bases clipped from V and 3 bases from J, the junction kept 6 bases outside the gene matches.

This chain joins TRBV4-3 and TRBJ2-2, with TRBD2 identical over 7 bases. Germline trimming cut 0 bases from V and 6 bases from J; bases unmatched to any gene: 1. There are 14 residues in the CDR3. Germline V gene data show CDR1 as LGHNA and CDR2 as YSLEER. CDR3 residues: CASSQEGGAGELFF. In DNA form, the CDR3 reads TGCGCCAGCAGCCAAGAGGGAGGGGCCGGGGAGCTGTTTTTT.

This clonotype has ten or more counts. CDR3 DNA: TGTGCCAGCCATACCGGCGGGGTCTCTGGGGCCAACGTCCTGACTTTC. Translated, it gives CASHTGGVSGANVLTF. The V and J genes are TRBV6-5 and TRBJ2-6, with a possible D match to TRBD2 (6 bases). This CDR3 region has 16 residues. The germline V gene encodes CDR1 MNHEY and CDR2 SVGAGI. Trimming left V 8 bases short and J 0 bases short, with 14 bases between.